This T cell receptor (beta chain) originates from a study of shared clonotypes between healthy human individuals. Study-wide findings and caveats: Sample collection involved blood only; tissue repertoires are likely different.

About this clone itself: No antigen is known for it.

The CDR3 is 12 amino acids. Trimming shortened V by 5 bases and J by 7 bases, and 9 bases separated the two germline ends. Germline CDR1 MNHEY, CDR2 SVGAGI. Ten immunoSEQ deep assay plates were used to sequence unsorted PBMC DNA. Produced via immunoSEQ multiplex PCR; TCRdb's table is partial and in-frame only. The repertoire holds around 450,000 clones, 70% to 80% seen once, with roughly an eighth in the top ten. All the donors were Caucasian adults who lived in Nashville, Tennessee. The chain recombines TRBV6-5 with TRBJ2-1; no firm D call. This sequence was found in a woman aged 35 to 49 in good health. Some clones in this sample may be carry-over from other donors' samples. The specimen was PBMCs. The CDR3 DNA reads as TGTGCCAGCAGTCGTTCAGCGAATGAGCAGTTCTTC. Translating gives CASSRSANEQFF.